Presented here are 21 T cell receptor beta chains from one specimen sequenced in a study of blood T cells in healthy people across ages. It was with a sample-barcoded 5' primer and a J-beta primer mix that a second PCR of about 7 to 12 cycles was run. TCRdb re-called the 5' RACE reads with MiXCR, one entry per CDR3 protein. In the table there are about 510,000 distinct CDR3 sequences, about 25% of which are singletons. A further study also used this sample, focusing on T cells of mothers and their children.

The sequenced sample was blood. Source of these receptors: a boy aged 2 to 10 in good health.

The chain joins TRBV20-1 to TRBJ2-1, with 15 bases identical to TRBD2. Germline CDR1 reads DFQATT; CDR2 reads SNEGSKA (reference sequence). After removal of 0 bases from V and 6 bases from J, the junction contained 3 bases not matched to a gene. The CDR3 runs to 16 residues. CDR3 nucleotides: TGCAGTGCTAGAGAGAGGACTAGCGGGGGGGTCAATGAGCAGTTCTTC. Translation: CSARERTSGGVNEQFF.

This sequence joins TRBV2 and TRBJ2-1, with D hard to call. The CDR3 covers 10 residues. Germline V CDR1 and CDR2: SNHLY, FYNNEI. V lost 11 bases, J lost 8 bases, and 10 bases lay in between. CDR3 sequence reads: CAVDQDEQFF. The CDR3 bases are TGTGCCGTTGATCAGGATGAGCAGTTCTTC.

This chain connects TRBV12-3 or TRBV12-4 to TRBJ1-1; unclear D gene. The V end was cut by 8 bases, the J end by 1 base, with 14 bases between. The CDR3 runs to 14 residues. The CDR3 is CASSPGEGNTEAFF. CDR3 in DNA: TGTGCCAGCTCACCCGGAGAGGGGAACACTGAAGCTTTCTTT.

This clonotype has a handful of counts. The rearrangement links TRBV3-1 to TRBJ2-7; D gene uncertain. Trimming removed 2 bases from V and 7 bases from J, with 9 bases in between. This CDR3 is 12 amino acids long. CDR1 and CDR2 from the germline V gene are LGHDT and YNNKEL (reference sequence). Here the CDR3 reads CASSQRGDEQYF. Written as DNA, the CDR3 is TGTGCCAGCAGCCAACGAGGTGATGAGCAGTACTTC.

The chain has TRBV12-3 or TRBV12-4 and TRBJ2-5; D is perhaps TRBD1 (6 bases). With the DNA end fitting TRBJ2-1 better, the J assignment may be wrong. This CDR3 is 15 amino acids long. The CDR3 DNA is TGTGCCAGCAGTTCCCGACAGGTCTGGGACAATGAGCAGTTCTTC. Translated: CASSSRQVWDNEQFF.

A few counts support this clonotype. This chain links TRBV20-1 with TRBJ1-1; TRBD1 agrees at 7 bases. The CDR3 consists of 13 residues. The germline V gene encodes CDR1 DFQATT and CDR2 SNEGSKA (reference sequence). J gave up 4 bases and V 3 bases, and 5 bases lay outside the gene matches. CDR3 sequence (DNA): TGCAGTGCTAGGGACAGGTTAACCACTGAAGCTTTCTTT. Its protein product is CSARDRLTTEAFF.

This clonotype was detected a few times. This sequence joins TRBV6-5 and TRBJ2-1, with 13 positions matching TRBD2. With 6 bases clipped from V and 5 bases from J, the junction kept 4 bases outside the gene matches. The CDR3 contains 15 residues. CDR1 is MNHEY, CDR2 SVGAGI, per germline. This CDR3 is CASRLLAGGNNEQFF. The CDR3 DNA reads as TGTGCCAGCAGACTACTAGCGGGAGGGAACAATGAGCAGTTCTTC.

This clonotype occurred a few times. The rearrangement links TRBV7-9 to TRBJ1-2; D is ambiguous. Trimming took off 5 bases at V and 4 bases at J, with 17 bases between the two ends. Germline CDR1 SEHNR, CDR2 FQNEAQ (reference sequence). CDR3 length: 15 amino acids. In DNA form, the CDR3 reads TGTGCCAGCAGCATGAGCGGATGGCAGAGCTATGGCTACACCTTC. Amino acid sequence: CASSMSGWQSYGYTF.

This clonotype occurred a few times. V and J are TRBV25-1 and TRBJ1-5; TRBD1 might be the D (5 bases). Trimming left V 2 bases short and J 11 bases short, with 10 bases between. The CDR3 contains 12 residues. In germline, CDR1 is MGHDK, CDR2 SYGVNS. The CDR3 sequence: CASSEVVGAQHF. CDR3 in DNA: TGTGCCAGCAGTGAAGTGGTGGGGGCCCAGCATTTT.

This clonotype occurred a few times. V is TRBV5-1 and J is TRBJ1-4; a possible D gene is TRBD1 (6 bases). Germline V gene data show CDR1 as SGHRS and CDR2 as YFSETQ. V lost 2 bases and J 2 bases, leaving 7 bases between the germline ends. The CDR3 loop spans 14 amino acids. CDR3 DNA sequence: TGCGCCAGCAGCTTCGGGGGCACTAATGAAAAACTGTTTTTT. Protein sequence: CASSFGGTNEKLFF. The variable domain in full, with the rest retrieved from reference TRBV5-1 and TRBJ1-4, is KAGVTQTPRYLIKTRGQQVTLSCSPISGHRSVSWYQQTPGQGLQFLFEYFSETQRNKGNFPGRFSGRQFSNSRSEMNVSTLELGDSALYLCASSFGGTNEKLFFGSGTQLSVL.

This chain links TRBV9 with TRBJ2-7; D might be TRBD1 (6 bases). TRBJ2-5 matches the DNA end more closely, so the J call is doubtful. The CDR3 loop spans 14 amino acids. Germline lookup yields CDR1 SGDLS and CDR2 YYNGEE. CDR3 coding DNA: TGTGCCAGCAGCCTACAGGGTCGCGGGGAGACCCAGTACTTC. As protein: CASSLQGRGETQYF.

This clonotype came up a few times. The chain employs TRBV19 and TRBJ2-7; tentatively, D is TRBD2 (5 bases). Trimming took off 10 bases at V and 2 bases at J, with 9 bases between the two ends. Germline values: CDR1 LNHDA, CDR2 SQIVND (reference sequence). CDR3 length equals 11 residues. The CDR3 sequence is CATRGTYEQYF. Written as DNA, the CDR3 is TGTGCCACACGAGGGACCTACGAGCAGTACTTC.

The table lists this clonotype with a few counts. The rearrangement joins TRBV7-9 to TRBJ1-1, with 7 bases lining up with TRBD1. V dropped 1 base and J dropped 3; count of bases not matched to a gene: 11. There are 17 residues in the CDR3. Looked up from germline, CDR1 is SEHNR and CDR2 is FQNEAQ (reference sequence). CDR3 sequence reads: CASSLGTGGRKDTEAFF. CDR3 DNA sequence: TGTGCCAGCAGCTTAGGGACAGGAGGTAGGAAAGACACTGAAGCTTTCTTT.

J is TRBJ2-3 and V is TRBV9, with 11 bases fitting TRBD2. Germline V gene sequence: CDR1 SGDLS, CDR2 YYNGEE. This CDR3 spans 15 amino acids. Trimming cost V 3 bases and J 1 base; bases outside gene matches: 1. The CDR3 DNA reads TGTGCCAGCAGCGAACTAGCGGGAGGCACAGATACGCAGTATTTT. Its translation: CASSELAGGTDTQYF.

This clonotype was counted a few times. The V call is TRBV6-2 or TRBV6-3, the J call TRBJ2-7, with TRBD1 matching over 10 bases. This CDR3 comprises 15 residues. The germline gives CDR1 MNHEY, CDR2 SVGEGT. J lost 3 bases, V lost 6 bases, and 8 bases had no gene match. The DNA for the CDR3 is TGTGCCAGCAGAGAAACCGGGACAGGGGTCTACGAGCAGTACTTC. Translation gives CASRETGTGVYEQYF.

In this sample, this clonotype turned up a few times. V gene TRBV20-1 combines with J gene TRBJ2-5, with D perhaps assigned TRBD1 or TRBD2 (5 bases each). From germline, CDR1 is DFQATT and CDR2 SNEGSKA (reference sequence). The length of the CDR3 is 13 residues. V was cut by 4 bases and J by 2 bases, with 11 bases left in between. CDR3 sequence: CSATRGAQETQYF. As DNA, the CDR3 is TGCAGTGCTACCCGAGGGGCGCAAGAGACCCAGTACTTC.

This chain links TRBV29-1 with TRBJ2-5; D could derive from TRBD1 or TRBD2 (5 bases each). The better agreement between TRBJ2-1 and the DNA end casts doubt on the J call. The CDR3 consists of 12 residues. Germline CDR1 is SQVTM and CDR2 is ANQGSEA. The CDR3 DNA reads as TGCAGCACCGGGACGTCGGGTGATGAGCAGTTCTTC. It encodes CSTGTSGDEQFF.

The chain couples TRBV5-1 to TRBJ2-3; either TRBD1 or TRBD2 may fit D (6 bases each). The length of the CDR3 is 18 residues. The V end lost 2 bases, the J end lost 0 bases, and 19 bases lay between the germline ends. CDR1 is SGHRS and CDR2 is YFSETQ in the germline V gene. This CDR3 is CASSFPFPGEDSTDTQYF. DNA of the CDR3: TGCGCCAGCAGCTTCCCTTTCCCAGGGGAGGATAGCACAGATACGCAGTATTTT.

This clonotype was observed a handful of times. This CDR3 is CASSHDSYAYKQYF. The CDR3 region has the DNA TGTGCCAGCAGCCACGACAGCTATGCCTACAAGCAGTACTTC. The chain has TRBV3-1 and TRBJ2-5; tentative D call: TRBD1 (5 bases). CDR3 length equals 14 residues. V shed 3 bases and J shed 11 bases, with 19 bases lying between them. In germline, CDR1 is LGHDT, CDR2 YNNKEL (reference sequence).

CDR3 residues: CATLDKPTGELFF. CDR3 DNA: TGTGCCACTCTAGACAAACCCACCGGGGAGCTGTTTTTT. The chain couples TRBV6-5 to TRBJ2-2; D is undetermined. The CDR3 has 13 amino acids. The V gene lost 10 bases and the J gene lost 4 bases, with 13 bases spanning the gap. CDR1 and CDR2 from the germline V gene are MNHEY and SVGAGI.

This clonotype has more than one count but fewer than ten. This chain uses TRBV12-3 or TRBV12-4 with TRBJ2-4; no definite D call. The CDR3 length is 16 residues. Trimming cost V 3 bases and J 0 bases, with 12 bases left between them. The DNA for the CDR3 is TGTGCCAGCAGTTTGTACGACGAGGAAGCCAAAAACATTCAGTACTTC. It yields the protein CASSLYDEEAKNIQYF.